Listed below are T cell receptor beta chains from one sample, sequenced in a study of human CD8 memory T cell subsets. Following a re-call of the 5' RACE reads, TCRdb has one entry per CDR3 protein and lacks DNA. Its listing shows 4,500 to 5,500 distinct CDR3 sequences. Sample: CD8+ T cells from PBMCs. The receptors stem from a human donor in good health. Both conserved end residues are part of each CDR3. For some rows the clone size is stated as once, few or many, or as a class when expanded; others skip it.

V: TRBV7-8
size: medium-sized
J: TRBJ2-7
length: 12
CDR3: CASSLGSYEQYF

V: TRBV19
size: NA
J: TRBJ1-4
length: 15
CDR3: CASSPGTATNEKLFF

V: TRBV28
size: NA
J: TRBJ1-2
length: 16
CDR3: CASSLGEAGGAYGYTF

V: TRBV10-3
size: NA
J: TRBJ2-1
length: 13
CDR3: CAIRDGSENEQFF

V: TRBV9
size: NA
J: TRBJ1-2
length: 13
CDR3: CASSAGHKYGYTF

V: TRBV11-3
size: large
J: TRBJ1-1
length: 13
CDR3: CASSLEGDTEAFF

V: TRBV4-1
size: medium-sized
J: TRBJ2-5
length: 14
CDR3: CASSQDVRQETQYF

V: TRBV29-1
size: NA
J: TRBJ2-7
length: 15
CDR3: CSVETSGAPSYEQYF

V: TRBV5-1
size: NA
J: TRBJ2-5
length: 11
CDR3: CASTFGETQYF

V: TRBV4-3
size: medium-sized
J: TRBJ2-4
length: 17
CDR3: CASSQDRVEGGRDIQYF

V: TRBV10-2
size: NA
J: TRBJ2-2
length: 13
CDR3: CASTWTSTGELFF

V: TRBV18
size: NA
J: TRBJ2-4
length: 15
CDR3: CASSLNRGLGNIQYF

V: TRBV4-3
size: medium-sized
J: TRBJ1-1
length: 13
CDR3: CASSQRTGREAFF

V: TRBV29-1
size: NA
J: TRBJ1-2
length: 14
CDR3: CSVVLSQGAAGYTF

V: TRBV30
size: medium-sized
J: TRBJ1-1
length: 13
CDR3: CAWSLRDHVEAFF

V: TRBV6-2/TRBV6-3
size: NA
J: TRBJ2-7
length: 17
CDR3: CASRLYETGLESYEQYF

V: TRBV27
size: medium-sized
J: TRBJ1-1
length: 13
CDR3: CASSLSRGTEAFF

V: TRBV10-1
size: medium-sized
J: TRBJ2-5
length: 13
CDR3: CASSETDSETQYF

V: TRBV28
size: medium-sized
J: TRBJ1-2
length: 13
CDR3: CASSFRGNYGYTF

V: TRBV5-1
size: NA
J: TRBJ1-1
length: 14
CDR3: CASSFDRLNTEAFF

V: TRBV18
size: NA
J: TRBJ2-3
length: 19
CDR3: CASSLTTGTSGFSTDTQYF

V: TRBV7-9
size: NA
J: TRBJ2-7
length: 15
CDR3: CASSWRDYTAYEQYF

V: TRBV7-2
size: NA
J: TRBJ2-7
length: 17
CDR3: CASSPYLGVTPGGEQYF

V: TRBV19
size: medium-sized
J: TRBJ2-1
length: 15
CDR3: CASSILPDSNNEQFF

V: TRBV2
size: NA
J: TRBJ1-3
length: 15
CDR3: CASGGAGGSGNTIYF

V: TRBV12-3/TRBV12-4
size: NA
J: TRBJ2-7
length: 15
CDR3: CASSSPRTANYEQYF

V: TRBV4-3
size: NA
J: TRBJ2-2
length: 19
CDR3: CASSQESGSDLSNTGELFF

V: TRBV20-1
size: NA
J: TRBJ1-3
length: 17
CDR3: CSARSRSIARGGNTIYF

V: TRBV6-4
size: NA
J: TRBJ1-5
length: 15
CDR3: CASSDSHYSNQPQHF

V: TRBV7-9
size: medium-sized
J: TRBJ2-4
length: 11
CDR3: CASSLGNIQYF

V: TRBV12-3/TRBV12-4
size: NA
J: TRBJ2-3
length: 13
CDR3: CATQTGRTDTQYF

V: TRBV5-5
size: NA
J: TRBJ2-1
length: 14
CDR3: CASSGGQGYNEQFF

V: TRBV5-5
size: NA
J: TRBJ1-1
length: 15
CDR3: CASSIPEGGRTEAFF

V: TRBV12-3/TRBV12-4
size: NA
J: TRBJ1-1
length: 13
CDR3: CASSLGGGTEAFF

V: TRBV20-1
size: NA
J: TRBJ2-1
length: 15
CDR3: CSAPRALAGWSEQFF

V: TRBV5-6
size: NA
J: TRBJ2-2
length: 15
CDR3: CASSLVGQSTGELFF

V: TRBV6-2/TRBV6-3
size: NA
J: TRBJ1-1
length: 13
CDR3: CASSRNGGTEAFF

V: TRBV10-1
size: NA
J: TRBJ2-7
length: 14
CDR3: CASSDERELGEQYF

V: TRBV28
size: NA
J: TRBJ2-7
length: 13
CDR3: CASNGHLSYEQYF

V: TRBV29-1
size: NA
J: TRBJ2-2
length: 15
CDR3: CSVEDRGQGTGELFF

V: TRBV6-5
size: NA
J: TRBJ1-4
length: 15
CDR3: CASSHRTGRSEKLFF

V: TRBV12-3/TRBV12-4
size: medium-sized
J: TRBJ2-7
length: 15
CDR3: CASSQGLAGVYEQYF

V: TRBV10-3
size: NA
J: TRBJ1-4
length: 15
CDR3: CAISESGRTNEKLFF

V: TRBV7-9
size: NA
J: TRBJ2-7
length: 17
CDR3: CASSLAPSGGSIHEQYF

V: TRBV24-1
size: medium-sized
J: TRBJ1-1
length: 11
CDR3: CATGSDTEAFF

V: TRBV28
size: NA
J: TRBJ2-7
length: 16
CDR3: CASSFRGTGTQYEQYF

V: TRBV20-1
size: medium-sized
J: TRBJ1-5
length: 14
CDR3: CSASTTGRNQPQHF